This T cell receptor (beta chain) derives from a study of beta chain features in type 1 diabetes. Germline V gene lookup returns CDR1 MNHEY and CDR2 SMNVEV (reference sequence). The trim removed 3 bases at V and 7 bases at J, leaving 8 bases unmatched. The CDR3 spans 15 residues. Only a few counts were recorded for this clone. Its target is not known. Expressed TCRB transcripts were sequenced, since all the RNA that had been isolated was reverse transcribed. Regulatory, naive and central memory T cell samples averaged roughly 4 million reads. Measured with immunoSEQ multiplex PCR; TCRdb has only the in-frame clones, and not every one. The data show 95,000 to 150,000 clones, about 16% seen once. Whole-study results and caveats: Short templates might get an advantage during PCR, and this would be equal in patients and controls. TCRB CDR3 length was moderately but significantly reduced in all four CD4+ subsets of Type 1 diabetes patients.

The source is a man in his thirties or forties with type 1 diabetes. This chain joins TRBV27 and TRBJ2-1; 8 bases are shared with TRBD1. The sample consisted of central memory CD4+ T cells from blood. The chain's CDR3 is CASSFPGQAKNEQFF. The CDR3 DNA is TGTGCCAGCAGTTTCCCGGGACAGGCCAAAAATGAGCAGTTCTTC.